This T cell receptor beta chain was obtained from a study of T cell responses to AZD1222 COVID-19 vaccine. Germline V gene lookup returns CDR1 SGHTA and CDR2 FQGNSA. The CDR3 is 15 residues long. The V and J ends lost 5 bases and 1 base respectively, with 12 bases between them. Measured with immunoSEQ multiplex PCR; TCRdb has only the in-frame clones, and not every one. Among around 150,000 clones listed, roughly 89% were seen once. The TCR comes from an adult in good health. The sequencing used peripheral blood, collected on day 0 of AZD1222 vaccination. The chain uses TRBV7-2 and TRBJ1-5, with D possibly matching TRBD1 (6 bases). DNA for the CDR3: TGTGCCAGCAGCGATGGACAGAACAGCAATCAGCCCCAGCATTTT. As protein: CASSDGQNSNQPQHF.